This T cell receptor (beta chain) was recorded in a study of control samples from healthy donors and cancer patients. The CDR3 has 15 amino acids. The ends were cut back, 1 base at V and 0 bases at J, with 6 bases in the middle. In germline, CDR1 is LNHDA, CDR2 SQIVND (reference sequence). Assay used: immunoSEQ multiplex PCR; TCRdb lists only in-frame clones, some missing. The sample lists under 95,000 clones; about 89% were seen once. V and J are TRBV19 and TRBJ1-4, with no clear D. This TCR derives from a young woman in good health. The sample taken for sequencing was blood. The CDR3 sequence is CASSIGVTTNEKLFF. For the CDR3, the DNA is TGTGCCAGTAGTATAGGAGTCACAACTAATGAAAAACTGTTTTTT.